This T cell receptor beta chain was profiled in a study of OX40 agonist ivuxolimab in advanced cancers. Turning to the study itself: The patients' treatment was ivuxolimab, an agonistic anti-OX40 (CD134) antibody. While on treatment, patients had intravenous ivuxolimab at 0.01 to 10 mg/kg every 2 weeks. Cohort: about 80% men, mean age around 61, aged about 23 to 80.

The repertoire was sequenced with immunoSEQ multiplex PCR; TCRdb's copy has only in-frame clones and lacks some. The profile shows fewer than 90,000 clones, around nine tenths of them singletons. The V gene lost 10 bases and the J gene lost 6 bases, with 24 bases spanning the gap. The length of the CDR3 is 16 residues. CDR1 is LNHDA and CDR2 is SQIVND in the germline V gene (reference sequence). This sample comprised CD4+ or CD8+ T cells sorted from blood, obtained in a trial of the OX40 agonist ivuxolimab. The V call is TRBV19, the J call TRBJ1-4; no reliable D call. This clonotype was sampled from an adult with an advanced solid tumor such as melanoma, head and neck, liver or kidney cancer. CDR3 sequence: CATGPLSPRSDEKLFF. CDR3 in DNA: TGTGCCACAGGCCCACTCTCACCTAGGTCGGATGAAAAACTGTTTTTT.